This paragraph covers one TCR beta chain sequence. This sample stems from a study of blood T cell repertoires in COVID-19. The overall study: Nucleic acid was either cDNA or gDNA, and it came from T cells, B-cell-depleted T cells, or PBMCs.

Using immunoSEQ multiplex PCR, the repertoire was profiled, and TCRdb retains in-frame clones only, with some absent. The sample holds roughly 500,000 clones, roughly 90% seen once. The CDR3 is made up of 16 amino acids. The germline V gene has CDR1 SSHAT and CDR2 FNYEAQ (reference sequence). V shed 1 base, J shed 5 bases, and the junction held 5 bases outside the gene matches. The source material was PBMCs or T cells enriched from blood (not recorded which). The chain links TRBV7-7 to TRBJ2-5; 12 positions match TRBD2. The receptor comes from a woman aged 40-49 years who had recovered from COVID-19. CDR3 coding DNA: TGTGCCAGCAGCTTAGGCCTAGCGGGAGGGGGTGAGACCCAGTACTTC. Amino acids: CASSLGLAGGGETQYF.